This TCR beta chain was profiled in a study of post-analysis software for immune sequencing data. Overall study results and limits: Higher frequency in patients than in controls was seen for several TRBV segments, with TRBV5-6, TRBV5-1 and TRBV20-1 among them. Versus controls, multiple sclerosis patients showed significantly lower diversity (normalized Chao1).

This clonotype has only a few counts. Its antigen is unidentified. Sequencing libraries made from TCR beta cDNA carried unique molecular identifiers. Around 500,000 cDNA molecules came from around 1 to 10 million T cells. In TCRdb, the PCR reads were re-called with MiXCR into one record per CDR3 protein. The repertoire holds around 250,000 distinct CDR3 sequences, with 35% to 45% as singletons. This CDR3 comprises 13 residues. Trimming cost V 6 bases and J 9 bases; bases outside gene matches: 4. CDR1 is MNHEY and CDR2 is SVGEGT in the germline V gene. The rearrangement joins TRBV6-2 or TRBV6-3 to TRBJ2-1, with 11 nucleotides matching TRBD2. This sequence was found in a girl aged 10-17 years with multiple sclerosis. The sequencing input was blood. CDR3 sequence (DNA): TGTGCCAGCAGAACTAGCGGGAGCCGTGAGCAGTTCTTC. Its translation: CASRTSGSREQFF.